The source of this T cell receptor (beta chain) is a study of shared clonotypes between healthy human individuals. Only in-frame clones appear in the TCRdb table, and some are missing; sequencing was by immunoSEQ multiplex PCR. The sample lists 230,000 or so clones, about 69% occurring once. With respect to this clone: Its target is not known.

The germline V gene has CDR1 SNHLY and CDR2 FYNNEI. The CDR3 has 19 amino acids. Trimming cost V 1 base and J 4 bases; bases outside gene matches: 17. Study-level results: It was the non-shared clonotypes that had lower generation probabilities than clonotypes shared by all four donors.

A CD45RA-negative memory subset and a CD45RA+ naive subset were separated from the CD4+ cells. This TCR derives from a man in his thirties or forties in good health. The J gene is TRBJ2-5, the V gene TRBV2, with 8 nucleotides matching TRBD1. The sequencing sample was made of memory CD4+ T cells sorted from blood. Subset in this sample: CD45RA-negative fraction. CDR3 bases: TGTGCCAGCAGTGAAGATTTCCCCAGGGGGCGAGGTTTTGGAGAGACCCAGTACTTC. This gives the protein CASSEDFPRGRGFGETQYF.